The clone carrying this T cell receptor (beta chain) occurred many times. These data originate in a study of identical twins. Trimming removed 2 bases from V and 5 bases from J; junction bases left unmatched: 13. The germline V gene encodes CDR1 LNHNV and CDR2 YYDKDF (reference sequence). The CDR3 is 19 amino acids. Via MiXCR, TCRdb re-called the 5' RACE reads, giving one row per CDR3 protein. The sample carries over 550,000 distinct CDR3 sequences, just over 7% recorded once. The sample was also reused in another study, on yellow fever vaccine responses in identical twins.

This chain links TRBV15 with TRBJ2-2, with 11 bases identical to TRBD2. The sequenced sample was PBMCs. This TCR was recovered from a woman between 18 and 29 years old in good health. The CDR3 loop reads CATSRQITSGRTRTGELFF. CDR3 DNA: TGTGCCACCAGCAGACAAATAACTAGCGGGAGAACCCGGACCGGGGAGCTGTTTTTT. The whole variable domain, remainder taken from reference TRBV15 and TRBJ2-2, is DAMVIQNPRYQVTQFGKPVTLSCSQTLNHNVMYWYQQKSSQAPKLLFHYYDKDFNNEADTPDNFQSRRPNTSFCFLDIRSPGLGDTAMYLCATSRQITSGRTRTGELFFGEGSRLTVL.